Below, 8 T cell receptor beta chains from the same sample are listed, as sequenced in a study of CD4+ T cells in melanoma. Produced via immunoSEQ multiplex PCR; TCRdb's table is partial and in-frame only. Of some 10,000 clones detected, over 55% appear once; the ten largest clones hold approximately 16%. The sequenced material came from cells from a culture (not recorded whether cultured in vitro). Receptor source: a human donor with melanoma.

The V and J genes are TRBV7-8 and TRBJ2-3; tentative D call: TRBD2 (6 bases). The V end was cut by 1 base, the J end by 0 bases, with 11 bases between. The CDR3 is 16 residues long. Germline CDR1 SGHVS, CDR2 FQNEAQ. CDR3 amino acids: CASSLGLAFSTDTQYF. CDR3 nucleotide sequence: TGTGCCAGCAGCTTAGGGCTAGCGTTCAGCACAGATACGCAGTATTTT.

The chain links TRBV12-5 to TRBJ2-7; D unclear. The V gene's germline CDR1 is LGHNT and CDR2 FRNRAP. Trimming left V 1 base short and J 5 bases short, with 21 bases between. The CDR3 totals 17 residues. Here the CDR3 DNA reads TGTGCTAGTGGTTTGGGGGCCTCAAGTAGGGTGGCTCACGAGCAGTACTTC. Its protein is CASGLGASSRVAHEQYF.

CDR3 region: CASSLFGKIYGYTF. For the CDR3, the DNA is TGTGCCAGCAGCTTGTTTGGAAAAATCTATGGCTACACCTTC. The rearrangement links TRBV5-6 to TRBJ1-2, with D uncertain. V was clipped by 1 base and J by 4 bases, with 11 bases between them. Per germline, CDR1 SGHDT and CDR2 YYEEEE. The CDR3 consists of 14 residues.

The V gene is TRBV2, the J gene TRBJ1-2; D is unclear. V was shortened by 8 bases and J by 1 base, with 14 bases between the two germline ends. The CDR3 is 14 residues long. The germline gives CDR1 SNHLY, CDR2 FYNNEI. The CDR3 DNA reads as TGTGCCAGCGGGGTGGCAGGCGTTAACTATGGCTACACCTTC. It codes for CASGVAGVNYGYTF.

This chain links TRBV18 with TRBJ2-3; a possible D gene is TRBD1 (5 bases). The CDR3 contains 12 residues. V was shortened by 3 bases and J by 5 bases, with 6 bases between the two germline ends. Per the germline V gene, CDR1 is KGHSH and CDR2 is LQKENI. Written as DNA, the CDR3 is TGTGCCAGCTCACCCCAGGGAGATACGCAGTATTTT. Its translation is CASSPQGDTQYF.

The DNA for the CDR3 is TGTGCCAGCACAGGACAGGGGGGAAATCGAGTGGTCAATCAGCCCCAGCATTTT. It yields the protein CASTGQGGNRVVNQPQHF. This sequence joins TRBV19 and TRBJ1-5; 10 bases are a match to TRBD1. V dropped 9 bases and J dropped 3; count of bases not matched to a gene: 17. CDR1 and CDR2 (germline): LNHDA, SQIVND (reference sequence). The CDR3 has 18 amino acids.

CDR3 sequence (DNA): TGTGCCAGCAGCTTCGACCCCCTCTATGAGCAGTTCTTC. Translation: CASSFDPLYEQFF. The chain links TRBV7-2 to TRBJ2-1; no reliable D call. V was cut by 3 bases and J by 8 bases, with 11 bases left in between. Germline loops: CDR1 SGHTA, CDR2 FQGNSA. There are 13 residues in the CDR3.

This clone was counted a few times. The genes are TRBV7-9 and TRBJ1-1, with TRBD1 as a possible D gene (6 bases). V dropped 2 bases and J dropped 5 bases, with 9 bases sitting between them. The CDR3 covers 13 residues. The germline CDR1 and CDR2 sequences are SEHNR and FQNEAQ (reference sequence). CDR3 amino acids: CASSLQGKTEAFF. Written as DNA, the CDR3 is TGTGCCAGCAGCTTACAGGGGAAGACTGAAGCTTTCTTT.